This T cell receptor beta chain came from a study of blood T cell repertoires in COVID-19. Across the study: Sites in the United States, Italy and Spain provided acute and convalescent COVID-19 samples.

Original analysis: Estimated nucleated cell counts came from reference gene primer amplification. Libraries were prepared by immunoSEQ multiplex PCR; TCRdb keeps only in-frame clonotypes and omits some of them. That table furnishes V, J and clone size, whereas the DNA furnished D and trimming. Of roughly 180,000 clones listed, 70% to 90% are singletons. Looked up from germline, CDR1 is SGHNT and CDR2 is YYREEE (reference sequence). This CDR3 has 15 residues. With V trimmed by 4 bases and J by 2 bases, 6 bases remained unmatched. Ages ranged from about 18 to 100 years, with residence in 24 US areas. This chain connects TRBV5-4 to TRBJ2-1; TRBD2 matches 7 bases. This receptor was taken from a woman aged 45-60 years who had recovered from COVID-19. Sequencing was performed on PBMCs or T cells enriched from blood (not recorded which). The CDR3 region has the DNA TGTGCCAGCAGCCTGAGCGGGATGGCCTACAATGAGCAGTTCTTC. It translates to CASSLSGMAYNEQFF.